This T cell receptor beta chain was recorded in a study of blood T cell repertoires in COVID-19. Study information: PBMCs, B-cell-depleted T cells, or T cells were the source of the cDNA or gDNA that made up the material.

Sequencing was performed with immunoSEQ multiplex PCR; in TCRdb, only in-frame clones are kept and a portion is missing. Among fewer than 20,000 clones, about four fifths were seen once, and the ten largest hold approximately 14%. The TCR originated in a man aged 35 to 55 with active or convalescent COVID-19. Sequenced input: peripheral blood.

CDR3 amino acids: CASSNPGQGNSPLHF. Here the CDR3 DNA reads TGTGCCAGCAGCAACCCAGGACAGGGGAATTCACCCCTCCACTTT. This sequence joins TRBV7-9 and TRBJ1-6, with 9 bases fitting TRBD1. Germline CDR1 is SEHNR and CDR2 is FQNEAQ (reference sequence). CDR3 length equals 15 residues. With 5 bases clipped from V and 7 bases from J, the junction kept 6 bases outside the gene matches.